The sample holds many counts of the clone carrying this TCR beta chain. Its antigen is not known. Germline-derived CDR1 and CDR2 are SGHTA and FQGNSA. The CDR3 extends over 17 amino acids. Between the trimmed V and J ends, which lost 0 bases and 4 bases, there was a span of 16 bases. This specimen belongs to a study of T-cell reconstitution after alpha-beta-depleted transplantation in children. Study-level findings and limits: When one year had passed after transplant, most T-cell counts and diversity came from newly produced T cells.

Using unique molecular identifiers, the investigators prepared the TCRbeta library. TCRdb re-called the PCR reads through MiXCR, storing one row per CDR3 protein. This table has some 180,000 distinct CDR3 sequences, approximately 7% appearing once. The chain links TRBV7-2 to TRBJ2-1; TRBD1 might be the D (6 bases). The sample consisted of PBMCs, taken before TCRalphabeta/CD19-depleted stem cell transplant. This sequence was found in a boy younger than 10 with acute lymphoblastic leukemia, due to receive a stem cell transplant. The CDR3 bases are TGTGCCAGCAGCTTAGCGATTGGGGGCGAGGGTTACAATGAGCAGTTCTTC. This encodes CASSLAIGGEGYNEQFF.